These 9 T cell receptor beta chains came from one sample sequenced in a study of blood T cell repertoires in COVID-19. Using immunoSEQ multiplex PCR, the repertoire was profiled, and TCRdb retains in-frame clones only, with some absent. Here the sample spans roughly 60,000 clones, about four fifths being singletons. Input material: peripheral blood. The receptors come from a woman over 75 with acute or convalescent COVID-19.

This clone has only one observation. This chain links TRBV5-5 with TRBJ2-2; 10 bases are a match to TRBD2. The CDR3 has 16 residues. The V segment lost 4 bases and the J segment 1 base; nucleotides outside the gene matches: 4. Germline CDR1 reads SGHKS; CDR2 reads YYEKEE (reference sequence). This CDR3 reads CASSRGLAENTGELFF. CDR3 DNA: TGTGCCAGCAGCCGAGGACTAGCGGAGAACACCGGGGAGCTGTTTTTT.

This chain joins TRBV6-2 or TRBV6-3 and TRBJ1-2; perhaps TRBD1 as D (6 bases). This CDR3 has 13 amino acids. V lost 4 bases and J 6 bases, leaving 12 bases between the germline ends. The germline V gene encodes CDR1 MNHEY and CDR2 SVGEGT. The DNA for the CDR3 is TGTGCCAGCAGTTCCTCAGGGGTGGATGGCTACACCTTC. This codes for CASSSSGVDGYTF.

The chain links TRBV10-3 to TRBJ1-2; TRBD1 matches at 7 bases. Germline trimming cut 11 bases from V and 4 bases from J; bases unmatched to any gene: 13. This CDR3 comprises 14 residues. Per germline, CDR1 ENHRY and CDR2 SYGVKD. CDR3 protein: CASQEAGGPYGYTF. As DNA, the CDR3 is TGTGCCTCCCAGGAGGCAGGGGGGCCCTATGGCTACACCTTC.

J is TRBJ1-4 and V is TRBV3-1 (or the pseudogene TRBV3-2); D gene ambiguous. CDR1 is LGHDT and CDR2 is YNNKEL in the germline V gene (reference sequence). The CDR3 extends over 15 amino acids. The V and J ends lost 2 bases and 3 bases respectively, with 10 bases between them. The CDR3 here is CASSQWQVSNEKLFF. Written as DNA, the CDR3 is TGTGCCAGCAGCCAATGGCAGGTGTCTAATGAAAAACTGTTTTTT.

This chain connects TRBV5-8 to TRBJ2-7, with 9 positions matching TRBD1. Germline V lookup: CDR1 SGHTS, CDR2 YDEGEE. The J segment lost 7 bases and the V segment lost 0 bases, leaving 8 bases of the junction unmatched. The CDR3 contains 15 residues. CDR3 sequence: CASSLGGQGSGEQYF. In DNA, the CDR3 is TGTGCCAGCAGCTTGGGGGGACAGGGATCTGGGGAGCAGTACTTC.

The V gene is TRBV19, the J gene TRBJ2-2, with D perhaps TRBD2 (6 bases). The CDR3 has 16 amino acids. Trimming removed 10 bases from V and 7 bases from J, with 25 bases in between. The V gene's germline CDR1 is LNHDA and CDR2 SQIVND (reference sequence). The CDR3 sequence: CATRVGRGAPIGELFF. For the CDR3, the DNA is TGTGCCACCAGGGTTGGGCGGGGAGCCCCCATCGGGGAGCTGTTTTTT.

The J gene is TRBJ2-2, the V gene TRBV15, with D possibly TRBD2 on 5 matching bases. The germline V gene has CDR1 LNHNV and CDR2 YYDKDF (reference sequence). The CDR3 is 16 residues long. The V end lost 2 bases, the J end lost 5 bases, and 15 bases lay between the germline ends. In DNA form, the CDR3 reads TGTGCCACCAGCAGATACCTACCGTCGGGGACCGGGGAGCTGTTTTTT. Its translation: CATSRYLPSGTGELFF.

The chain combines TRBV2 with TRBJ1-5, with D perhaps TRBD1 (6 bases). Germline CDR1 reads SNHLY; CDR2 reads FYNNEI. Trimming removed 6 bases from V and 6 bases from J, with 15 bases in between. This CDR3 contains 14 residues. The chain's CDR3 is CASSGTTGGQPQHF. In nucleotides, the CDR3 is TGTGCCAGCAGCGGAACGACAGGAGGTCAGCCCCAGCATTTT. The full variable domain, completed using reference TRBV2 and TRBJ1-5, is EPEVTQTPSHQVTQMGQEVILRCVPISNHLYFYWYRQILGQKVEFLVSFYNNEISEKSEIFDDQFSVERPDGSNFTLKIRSTKLEDSAMYFCASSGTTGGQPQHFGDGTRLSIL.

The chain employs TRBV2 and TRBJ2-7; D call uncertain. This CDR3 region has 12 residues. V was clipped by 7 bases and J by 2 bases, with 9 bases between them. Germline CDR1 is SNHLY and CDR2 is FYNNEI. CDR3 sequence (DNA): TGTGCCAGCAAACGAGTAGCCTACGAGCAGTACTTC. Translating it yields CASKRVAYEQYF.